This T cell receptor (beta chain) appears in the sequencing data of a study of shared clonotypes between healthy human individuals. Notes on the study in general: The four-donor shared clonotypes exceeded non-shared clonotypes in generation probability, with non-shared ones scoring lower. The naive CD4 repertoires of several donors were compared, and 5% to 6.5% of clonotypes were shared.

Germline values: CDR1 MNHEY, CDR2 SVGAGI. V lost 7 bases and J lost 1; bases outside the gene matches: 2. This CDR3 has 13 amino acids. TCRdb's copy holds only in-frame clones and misses some; the assay was immunoSEQ multiplex PCR. The sample includes 2 million to 3 million clones, approximately 93% of them seen just once. As regards this clone: The target antigen is unknown.

This sequence originates from a man aged 18 to 30 in good health. Some clones in this sample may be carry-over from other donors' samples. The V and J genes are TRBV6-5 and TRBJ2-7; 9 nucleotides line up with TRBD1. Sequencing used naive CD4+ T cells from PBMCs. Noted subset: CD45RA+ positively selected. CDR3 loop: CASKGQGSYEQYF. The CDR3 nucleotides read TGTGCCAGCAAGGGACAGGGATCCTACGAGCAGTACTTC.